These 5 T cell receptor beta chains came from one sample sequenced in a study of beta chain features in type 1 diabetes. Expressed TCRB transcripts were sequenced because the isolated RNA had all been reverse transcribed beforehand. TCRdb's copy holds only in-frame clones and misses some; the assay was immunoSEQ multiplex PCR. The sample includes about 15,000 clones, just under 55% of them seen just once. The sequenced sample was stem cell memory CD4+ T cells from blood. The receptors originated from a woman aged 18-30 years in good health.

This clone was seen a single time. The chain has TRBV29-1 and TRBJ1-2; no clear D. The germline V gene encodes CDR1 SQVTM and CDR2 ANQGSEA. The V and J ends lost 3 bases and 3 bases respectively, with 17 bases between them. The length of the CDR3 is 15 residues. The chain's CDR3 is CSVELQEALDYGYTF. The CDR3 coding sequence is TGCAGCGTTGAGTTGCAGGAAGCATTAGACTATGGCTACACCTTC.

This clone was picked up a small number of times. The chain recombines TRBV5-4 with TRBJ2-7; 7 bases align to TRBD2. CDR1 and CDR2 from the germline V gene are SGHNT and YYREEE (reference sequence). This CDR3 is 13 amino acids long. V dropped 5 bases and J dropped 6; count of bases not matched to a gene: 8. The CDR3, as DNA: TGTGCCAGCAGAAGCGGGACTGCAGGCGAGCAGTACTTC. Its protein is CASRSGTAGEQYF.

This clone turned up a few times. The chain combines TRBV7-2 with TRBJ1-4; a weak D match, TRBD1 (6 bases). In germline, CDR1 is SGHTA, CDR2 FQGNSA. Deletions cut 5 bases from V and 7 bases from J, with 17 bases between. The CDR3 has 15 amino acids. This CDR3 is CASSPKGGAVEKLFF. CDR3 DNA sequence: TGTGCCAGCAGCCCTAAGGGGGGGGCTGTTGAAAAACTGTTTTTT.

This chain uses TRBV30 with TRBJ2-7, with 7 bases that match TRBD1. The J segment lost 0 bases and the V segment lost 4 bases, leaving 6 bases of the junction unmatched. Germline V gives CDR1 GTSNPN, CDR2 SVGIG (reference sequence). The CDR3 runs 14 residues. DNA for the CDR3: TGTGCCTGGAAGCAGGGGGAAGTCTCCTACGAGCAGTACTTC. It is translated as CAWKQGEVSYEQYF.

The CDR3 DNA reads as TGTGCCACCAGCAGAGATTTACAGGGCAACTATGGCTACACCTTC. Amino acids: CATSRDLQGNYGYTF. The chain links TRBV15 to TRBJ1-2; maybe TRBD1 (6 bases). This CDR3 comprises 15 residues. Trimming removed 0 bases at V and 2 bases at J, with 10 bases between. Germline assignment: CDR1 LNHNV and CDR2 YYDKDF (reference sequence).